This T cell receptor beta chain was profiled in a study of blood T cell repertoires in COVID-19. Study-level background: Acute and convalescent COVID-19 samples came from the United States, Italy and Spain. Sample material is recorded as cDNA or gDNA derived from T cells, B-cell-depleted T cells, or PBMCs.

How the authors handled the data: Reference gene primer amplification gave estimated nucleated cell counts. This table comes from immunoSEQ multiplex PCR, and its TCRdb copy is limited to in-frame clones, with some not included. V and J calls and clone size are those listed in that table; D and trimming were worked out from the DNA. The sample has some 300,000 clones, 88% seen once. Deletions cut 9 bases from V and 6 bases from J, with 11 bases between. Germline V gene data show CDR1 as SNHLY and CDR2 as FYNNEI. The CDR3 runs 11 residues. The sequenced sample was peripheral blood. The rearrangement uses TRBV2 and TRBJ2-5; TRBD2 might be the D (6 bases). This TCR derives from a young woman who had recovered from COVID-19. The chain's CDR3 is CASEEGQTQYF. The DNA of the CDR3 is TGTGCCAGTGAGGAGGGACAGACCCAGTACTTC.